This T cell receptor (beta chain) emerged from a study of persistence of HIV-infected CD4 T cells. Study background: Suppressive ART had lasted a median of roughly eight years. Anti-CD3/anti-CD28 beads activated more cells than antigen stimulation did.

The germline gives CDR1 SGHRS, CDR2 YFSETQ. Unmatched junction bases numbered 7, after V lost 2 bases and J lost 3 bases. The CDR3 is 16 amino acids. As regards this clone: As yet, its antigen is unknown.

This nonspecific control used anti-CD3/anti-CD28 bead stimulation of CD4+ T cells. Sorting selected CD4+ T cells upregulating both CD40 ligand and CD69. Plasma HIV-1 RNA stayed below 50 copies/mL for at least 4 years. The immunoSEQ assay was version 4, run in survey mode. This table comes from immunoSEQ multiplex PCR, and its TCRdb copy is limited to in-frame clones, with some not included. The sample holds about 43,000 clones, 80% to 90% seen once. The rearrangement joins TRBV5-1 to TRBJ2-7; TRBD1 agrees at 11 bases. This specimen consisted of CD4+ T cells sorted from PBMCs after approximately 19-hour stimulation, obtained from a patient who received antiretroviral therapy. The sequence came from an adult man with HIV who was CMV-seropositive. The CDR3 DNA reads as TGCGCCAGCAGCTTCAATCCGGGACAGGGGGTCTACGAGCAGTACTTC. Protein product: CASSFNPGQGVYEQYF.